A single TCR beta chain is shown here with its context. The target antigen is unknown. The sample comes from a study of T cell responses to AZD1222 COVID-19 vaccine. Findings and caveats of the study: The donor cohort was predominantly white British with a female majority, and clonal diversity may have been underestimated. Reportedly, nearly half of unique spike TCRs recognized epitopes outside B.1.351/B.1.1.7 mutations.

Repertoires were generated with immunoSEQ multiplex PCR, while TCRdb's copy carries only in-frame clones and drops some. This sample yields about 75,000 clones, of which around 87% are seen a single time; roughly 18% belongs to the top ten. After removal of 9 bases from V and 2 bases from J, the junction contained 6 bases not matched to a gene. The germline gives CDR1 LNHDA, CDR2 SQIVND (reference sequence). CDR3 length equals 14 residues. The receptor's source is an adult who received the AZD1222 COVID-19 vaccine. Sequenced here: peripheral blood, sampled 28 days after the second AZD1222 dose. The genes are TRBV19 and TRBJ1-5; 8 bases agree with TRBD1. The CDR3 spells CARRTGRRNQPQHF. The CDR3 nucleotides are TGTGCCAGGCGGACAGGGAGGCGCAATCAGCCCCAGCATTTT.